Presented here are 18 T cell receptor beta chains from one specimen sequenced in a study of OX40 agonist ivuxolimab in advanced cancers. This table comes from immunoSEQ multiplex PCR, and its TCRdb copy is limited to in-frame clones, with some not included. The table shows some 45,000 clones, with 82% occurring only once. The starting material was CD4+ or CD8+ T cells sorted from blood, obtained in a trial of the OX40 agonist ivuxolimab. These receptors originate from an adult with an advanced solid tumor such as melanoma, head and neck, liver or kidney cancer.

CDR3 DNA: TGTGCCATCAGTGGGTGGACTAGCGGGGGCCCAGATACGCAGTATTTT. It specifies CAISGWTSGGPDTQYF. V usage is TRBV10-3 and J usage is TRBJ2-3, with 13 bases that match TRBD2. V dropped 4 bases and J dropped 4; count of bases not matched to a gene: 5. Germline V lookup: CDR1 ENHRY, CDR2 SYGVKD. The CDR3 covers 16 residues.

The J gene is TRBJ2-7, the V gene TRBV2; maybe TRBD2 (5 bases). The CDR3 covers 14 residues. The V gene's germline CDR1 is SNHLY and CDR2 FYNNEI. Trimming removed 4 bases at V and 1 base at J, with 11 bases between. CDR3 sequence reads: CASSAGIGSYEQYF. Here the CDR3 DNA reads TGTGCCAGCAGTGCCGGGATAGGGTCCTACGAGCAGTACTTC.

The chain recombines TRBV6-5 with TRBJ1-2; no definite D call. The V and J ends lost 0 bases and 7 bases respectively, with 12 bases between them. Germline CDR1 and CDR2: MNHEY and SVGAGI. The CDR3 has 14 residues. In DNA form, the CDR3 reads TGTGCCAGCAGTTACTCTAATGAATTCTCTGGCTACACCTTC. Residues: CASSYSNEFSGYTF.

This clone has just a few counts. The rearrangement links TRBV9 to TRBJ2-1; 7 positions match TRBD1. With V trimmed by 8 bases and J by 7 bases, 18 bases remained unmatched. The germline gives CDR1 SGDLS, CDR2 YYNGEE. CDR3 length: 16 residues. CDR3 nucleotides: TGTGCCAGTTCCGGGTCCGTGACAGGGTTTGGGAATGAGCAGTTCTTC. As protein: CASSGSVTGFGNEQFF.

In DNA form, the CDR3 reads TGTGCCATCAGTGAGTCCCGGGGTGGGAACACTGAAGCTTTCTTT. This encodes CAISESRGGNTEAFF. The chain combines TRBV10-3 with TRBJ1-1; no clear D gene. The ends were cut back, 0 bases at V and 1 base at J, with 9 bases in the middle. Per germline, CDR1 ENHRY and CDR2 SYGVKD. This CDR3 spans 15 amino acids.

The chain is built from TRBV7-3 and TRBJ2-2; 8 nucleotides line up with TRBD1. This CDR3 has 15 residues. Trimming removed 5 bases from V and 2 bases from J; junction bases left unmatched: 4. Germline V CDR1 and CDR2: SGHTA, FQGTGA. CDR3 loop: CASSPGQANTGELFF. As DNA, the CDR3 is TGTGCCAGCAGCCCGGGACAGGCCAACACCGGGGAGCTGTTTTTT.

The CDR3 bases are TGTGCCAGCAGCTTACAAGCCCGGACAGGGGGCGGAATTTCTGAAGCTTTCTTT. Its protein product is CASSLQARTGGGISEAFF. The rearrangement links TRBV7-9 to TRBJ1-1; 11 bases match TRBD1. The CDR3 covers 18 residues. Germline CDR1 SEHNR, CDR2 FQNEAQ (reference sequence). The trim removed 2 bases at V and 6 bases at J, leaving 14 bases unmatched.

The V gene is TRBV6-1, the J gene TRBJ2-7; unclear D gene. Trimming pared 5 bases from V and 5 bases from J, leaving 13 bases between. From germline, CDR1 is MNHNS and CDR2 SASEGT. The CDR3 consists of 13 residues. CDR3: CASSPLGRDEQYF. The CDR3 DNA reads as TGTGCCAGCAGTCCCTTGGGTAGGGACGAGCAGTACTTC.

This chain connects TRBV2 to TRBJ1-4; TRBD1 is a possible D gene (6 bases). Trimming took off 10 bases at V and 8 bases at J, with 14 bases between the two ends. This CDR3 is built from 12 residues. The germline CDR1 and CDR2 sequences are SNHLY and FYNNEI. DNA of the CDR3: TGTGCCACCAGGGGCCAAAAGGAAAAACTGTTTTTT. Translation: CATRGQKEKLFF.

The count of this clone is one. The rearrangement uses TRBV10-3 and TRBJ2-3; 8 bases fit TRBD2. V lost 3 bases and J lost 7; bases outside the gene matches: 9. Germline CDR1 and CDR2: ENHRY and SYGVKD. The CDR3 runs 15 residues. CDR3 loop: CAISEGAGGANTQYF. DNA of the CDR3: TGTGCCATCAGTGAAGGGGCGGGGGGCGCCAATACGCAGTATTTT.

The J gene is TRBJ2-7, the V gene TRBV2, with D possibly TRBD1 on 5 matching bases. The V and J ends lost 6 bases and 6 bases respectively, with 12 bases between them. This CDR3 is built from 12 residues. The V gene's germline CDR1 is SNHLY and CDR2 FYNNEI. The CDR3 nucleotides read TGTGCCAGCAGCTCATCTAGGGGCGAGCAGTACTTC. Residues: CASSSSRGEQYF.

The chain carries TRBV16 and TRBJ2-5; 9 bases map to TRBD1. The CDR3 consists of 15 residues. In germline, CDR1 is KGHSY, CDR2 FQNENV. Losses at the gene ends were 2 bases for V and 6 bases for J; bases not matched to a gene: 7. The CDR3 here is CASSQGTGHMKTQYF. The CDR3 DNA reads TGTGCCAGCAGCCAAGGGACAGGGCATATGAAGACCCAGTACTTC.

This chain links TRBV9 with TRBJ2-5; 11 bases are a match to TRBD2. This CDR3 is 17 amino acids long. V lost 0 bases, J lost 4 bases, and 8 bases stayed unmatched. Germline assignment: CDR1 SGDLS and CDR2 YYNGEE. The CDR3 nucleotides are TGTGCCAGCAGCGTAGAGGTAGCGGGGGGGCTAGGAGAGACCCAGTACTTC. It specifies CASSVEVAGGLGETQYF.

The chain recombines TRBV25-1 with TRBJ1-1, with D unresolved. CDR3 length: 15 amino acids. V was trimmed by 6 bases and J by 0 bases, leaving 14 bases between them. In germline, CDR1 is MGHDK, CDR2 SYGVNS. CDR3 in DNA: TGTGCCAGCAGGGAGGCTGGGAGATTGAACACTGAAGCTTTCTTT. Its protein is CASREAGRLNTEAFF.

This chain joins TRBV16 and TRBJ1-3; D gene ambiguous. Per the germline V gene, CDR1 is KGHSY and CDR2 is FQNENV. This CDR3 comprises 15 residues. The V end lost 3 bases, the J end lost 2 bases, and 11 bases lay between the germline ends. The CDR3 region is CASSHSQETGNTIYF. The CDR3 DNA reads as TGTGCCAGCAGCCACTCGCAGGAGACTGGAAACACCATATATTTT.

The chain is built from TRBV4-3 and TRBJ2-1, with 11 bases lining up with TRBD2. Looked up from germline, CDR1 is LGHNA and CDR2 is YSLEER. The length of the CDR3 is 15 residues. V lost 3 bases to trimming and J lost 6 bases; unmatched junction nucleotides: 4. This chain's CDR3 is CASSHLAGGPNEQFF. CDR3 coding DNA: TGCGCCAGCAGCCACTTAGCGGGGGGGCCCAATGAGCAGTTCTTC.

The chain recombines TRBV7-6 with TRBJ2-2; 9 nucleotides line up with TRBD2. Germline loops: CDR1 SGHVS, CDR2 FNYEAQ. Trimming at V came to 4 bases and at J to 2 bases, leaving 11 bases not matched to a gene. This CDR3 comprises 18 residues. CDR3 amino acids: CASSYLAGIEANTGELFF. The DNA of the CDR3 is TGTGCCAGCAGCTATCTAGCGGGAATTGAGGCTAACACCGGGGAGCTGTTTTTT.

The chain combines TRBV10-3 with TRBJ1-1; weak D call: TRBD1 (5 bases). CDR3 size: 16 residues. Germline V CDR1 and CDR2: ENHRY, SYGVKD. V lost 11 bases and J lost 3, with 25 bases in between. In nucleotides, the CDR3 is TGTGCCTCCAAAACGGGCCTTTTGACAGACTACACTGAAGCTTTCTTT. It encodes CASKTGLLTDYTEAFF.